The 5 T cell receptor beta chains in this list originate from one sample, sequenced in a study of cytomegalovirus exposure and HLA in healthy donors. Sequencing was performed with immunoSEQ multiplex PCR; in TCRdb, only in-frame clones are kept and a portion is missing. The repertoire holds some 110,000 clones, with about 87% as singletons. Specimen: PBMCs. Source of these receptors: a man between 18 and 29 years old in good health and CMV-seronegative.

V is TRBV10-3 and J is TRBJ2-5; TRBD1 aligns across 8 bases. V trimming: 0 bases; J trimming: 4 bases; junction bases outside the gene matches: 1. This CDR3 is 14 amino acids long. Germline V gene lookup returns CDR1 ENHRY and CDR2 SYGVKD. CDR3 sequence (DNA): TGTGCCATCAGTGAGTCGACAGGGGTAGAGACCCAGTACTTC. Its translation: CAISESTGVETQYF.

Concerning this clone itself: The sample carries other DNA sequences with the same CDR3. The rearrangement links TRBV10-3 to TRBJ1-5, with a weak D call TRBD1 (6 bases). In germline, CDR1 is ENHRY, CDR2 SYGVKD. The CDR3 extends over 13 amino acids. V lost 3 bases to trimming and J lost 5 bases, with 8 bases between them. This chain's CDR3 is CAISDGGHQPQHF. DNA of the CDR3: TGTGCCATCAGTGACGGGGGGCATCAGCCCCAGCATTTT.

The chain has TRBV28 and TRBJ2-7; weak D call: TRBD2 (5 bases). With 2 bases removed from V and 3 bases from J, the gap between germline ends came to 23 bases. CDR3 length: 18 residues. Germline V gene lookup returns CDR1 MDHEN and CDR2 SYDVKM. The CDR3 region is CASSLAGLSAGSRYEQYF. In nucleotides, the CDR3 is TGTGCCAGCAGTTTAGCAGGACTCTCGGCTGGGTCTCGCTACGAGCAGTACTTC.

The gene calls are TRBV7-9 and TRBJ1-1, with 7 nucleotides matching TRBD1. CDR3 length: 16 amino acids. Germline CDR1 reads SEHNR; CDR2 reads FQNEAQ (reference sequence). J was trimmed by 0 bases and V by 5 bases; bases with no gene match: 9. CDR3 nucleotides: TGTGCCAGCAGCCCCGGACAGGCCCTAGTGAACACTGAAGCTTTCTTT. It specifies CASSPGQALVNTEAFF. The full variable domain, rest sourced from reference TRBV7-9 and TRBJ1-1, is DTGVSQNPRHKITKRGQNVTFRCDPISEHNRLYWYRQTLGQGPEFLTYFQNEAQLEKSRLLSDRFSAERPKGSFSTLEIQRTEQGDSAMYLCASSPGQALVNTEAFFGQGTRLTVV.

The genes are TRBV28 and TRBJ2-7; D perhaps matches TRBD1 (5 bases). V lost 7 bases to trimming and J lost 2 bases, with 18 bases between them. Germline CDR1 reads MDHEN; CDR2 reads SYDVKM. CDR3 length: 15 amino acids. CDR3 protein: CASKTETGYTYEQYF. The CDR3 DNA reads as TGTGCCAGCAAGACTGAAACAGGATATACCTACGAGCAGTACTTC.